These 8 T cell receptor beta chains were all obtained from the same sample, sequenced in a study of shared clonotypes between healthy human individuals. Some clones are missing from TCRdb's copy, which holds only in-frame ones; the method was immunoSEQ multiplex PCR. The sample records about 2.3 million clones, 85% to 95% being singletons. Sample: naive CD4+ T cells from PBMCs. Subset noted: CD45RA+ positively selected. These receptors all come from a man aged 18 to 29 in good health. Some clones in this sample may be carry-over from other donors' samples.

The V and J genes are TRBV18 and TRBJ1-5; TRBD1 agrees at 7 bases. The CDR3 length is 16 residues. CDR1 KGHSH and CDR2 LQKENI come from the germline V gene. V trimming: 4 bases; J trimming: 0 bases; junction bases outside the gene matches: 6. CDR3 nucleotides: TGTGCCAGCTCACTAACGACAGGGCATAGCAATCAGCCCCAGCATTTT. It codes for CASSLTTGHSNQPQHF.

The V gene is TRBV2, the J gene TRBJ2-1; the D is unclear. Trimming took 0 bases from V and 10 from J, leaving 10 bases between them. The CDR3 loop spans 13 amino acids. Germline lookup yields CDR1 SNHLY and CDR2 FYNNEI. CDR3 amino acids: CASSEAPAGEQFF. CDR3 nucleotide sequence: TGTGCCAGCAGTGAAGCCCCCGCTGGGGAGCAGTTCTTC.

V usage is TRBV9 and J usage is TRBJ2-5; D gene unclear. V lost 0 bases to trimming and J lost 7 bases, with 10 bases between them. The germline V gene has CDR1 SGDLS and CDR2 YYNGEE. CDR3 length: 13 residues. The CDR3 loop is CASSVGLQRTQYF. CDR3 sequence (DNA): TGTGCCAGCAGCGTAGGGCTGCAAAGGACCCAGTACTTC.

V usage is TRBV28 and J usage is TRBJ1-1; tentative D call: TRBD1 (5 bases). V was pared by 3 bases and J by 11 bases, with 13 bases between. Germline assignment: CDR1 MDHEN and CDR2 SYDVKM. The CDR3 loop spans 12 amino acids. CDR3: CASSFAAGAAFF. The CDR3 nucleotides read TGTGCCAGCAGTTTTGCGGCCGGGGCGGCTTTCTTT.

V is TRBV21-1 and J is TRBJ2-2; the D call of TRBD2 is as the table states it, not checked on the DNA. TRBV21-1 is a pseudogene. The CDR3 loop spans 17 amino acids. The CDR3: CASSRHAGLAGEGELFF. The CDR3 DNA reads TGTGCCAGCAGTCGACATGCGGGACTAGCGGGAGAGGGGGAGCTGTTTTTT.

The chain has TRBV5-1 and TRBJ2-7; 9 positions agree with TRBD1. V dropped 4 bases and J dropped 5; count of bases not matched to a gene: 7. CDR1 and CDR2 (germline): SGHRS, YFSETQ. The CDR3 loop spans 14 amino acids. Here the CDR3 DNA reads TGCGCCAGCAGCAGGGGACAGGGTGGCAACGAGCAGTACTTC. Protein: CASSRGQGGNEQYF.

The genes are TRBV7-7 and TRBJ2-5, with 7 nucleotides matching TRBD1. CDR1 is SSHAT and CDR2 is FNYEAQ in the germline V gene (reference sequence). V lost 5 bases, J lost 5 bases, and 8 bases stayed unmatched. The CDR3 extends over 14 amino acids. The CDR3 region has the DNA TGTGCCAGCAGCCTTCAGGGGGACCCTGAGACCCAGTACTTC. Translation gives CASSLQGDPETQYF. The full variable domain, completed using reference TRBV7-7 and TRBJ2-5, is GAGVSQSPRYKVTKRGQDVTLRCDPISSHATLYWYQQALGQGPEFLTYFNYEAQPDKSGLPSDRFSAERPEGSISTLTIQRTEQRDSAMYRCASSLQGDPETQYFGPGTRLLVL.

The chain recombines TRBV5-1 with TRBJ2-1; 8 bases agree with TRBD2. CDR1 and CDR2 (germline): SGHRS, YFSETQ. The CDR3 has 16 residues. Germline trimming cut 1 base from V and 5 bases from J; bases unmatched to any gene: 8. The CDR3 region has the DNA TGCGCCAGCAGCTTGACGAGCGGGAGACCCGACAATGAGCAGTTCTTC. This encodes CASSLTSGRPDNEQFF. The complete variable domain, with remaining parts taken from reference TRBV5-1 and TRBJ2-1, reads KAGVTQTPRYLIKTRGQQVTLSCSPISGHRSVSWYQQTPGQGLQFLFEYFSETQRNKGNFPGRFSGRQFSNSRSEMNVSTLELGDSALYLCASSLTSGRPDNEQFFGPGTRLTVL.